A selection of T cell receptor beta chains follows, all from one sample in a study of read filtering for tumor transcriptome and immune sequencing. MiXCR was run by TCRdb on the reads, yielding one entry per CDR3 protein. The sample consists of approximately 150,000 distinct CDR3 sequences, under 15% of them appearing once. The sample comprised a population of CD138-negative cells sorted from bone marrow. The source is a donor aged 40 or over with multiple myeloma. Each CDR3 is given with its conserved first and last residue.

>TRBJ1-1|TRBV11-2
CASSLYMNTEAFF
>TRBJ2-7|TRBV29-1
CSVAGTSDSYEQYF
>TRBJ1-5|TRBV12-3/TRBV12-4
CASSPKGPYNQPQHF
>TRBJ1-1|TRBV5-6
CASKYRGHTEAFF
>TRBJ2-6|TRBV29-1
CSVWTPRLGTGANVLTF
>TRBJ1-6|TRBV12-3/TRBV12-4
CASSPTRGARTNSPLHF
>TRBJ2-5|TRBV29-1
CSVEARPRTGEIATQYF
>TRBJ1-1|TRBV20-1
CSAMGPRGAFF
>TRBJ2-1|TRBV20-1
CSASKLAGGPRGSYNEQFF
>TRBJ2-1|TRBV10-1
CASSESGGDPYNEQFF
>TRBJ1-1|TRBV5-6
CASSFGNDRGLTEAFF
>TRBJ2-3|TRBV30
CACWAGGSTDTQYF
>TRBJ1-4|TRBV7-6
CASSPPGDIPGKLFF
>TRBJ1-2|TRBV6-5
CASSYLERGPYGYTF
>TRBJ2-1|TRBV7-2
CASSLDGGSYNEQFF
>TRBJ2-1|TRBV20-1
CSAGGQGRNEQFF
>TRBJ1-6|TRBV12-3/TRBV12-4
CASREGERYNSPLHF
>TRBJ2-1|TRBV7-2
CASSSGAAVEQFF
>TRBJ2-7|TRBV2
CASRRGPF
>TRBJ2-2|TRBV5-1
CASSLARAGMSGELFF
>TRBJ2-7|TRBV2
CASTDPYGRGDEQYF
>TRBJ2-1|TRBV5-1
CASSLDSLSYNEQFF
>TRBJ2-5|TRBV19
CASSIVLDGGETQYF
>TRBJ2-1|TRBV29-1
CSVGLAGFNEQFF
>TRBJ1-3|TRBV11-3
CASSLGPGLSGNTIYF
>TRBJ1-1|TRBV30
CAWSRRRTNTEAFF
>TRBJ2-1|TRBV29-1
CSAPLKERNEQFF
>TRBJ2-2|TRBV11-2
CASSSGTSGTRNTGELFF
>TRBJ1-1|TRBV7-2
CASSRQGAFGAFF
>TRBJ2-1|TRBV6-2/TRBV6-3
CASSTLWSGSYNEQFF
>TRBJ2-3|TRBV30
CAWSLVPGLAGGIDTQYF
>TRBJ1-2|TRBV19
CASRSANRGPGYTF
>TRBJ2-1|TRBV20-1
CSAASVRGGYNEQFF
>TRBJ2-1|TRBV7-2
CASSINSGSSGNEQFF
>TRBJ2-7|TRBV6-5
CASSLASTLGEQYF
>TRBJ1-1|TRBV11-3
CASRAGGYDTEAFF
>TRBJ2-3|TRBV9
CASSAMGLPDTDTQYF
>TRBJ2-7|TRBV6-2/TRBV6-3
CASSYRAGDEQYF
>TRBJ2-3|TRBV19
CASRSGESTDTQYF
>TRBJ2-7|TRBV2
CASSEGAPEQYF
>TRBJ1-1|TRBV6-1
CASTRDRLNTEAFF
>TRBJ2-1|TRBV15
CATSREREFEQFF
>TRBJ1-1|TRBV27
CASSPRGEKAFF
>TRBJ2-2|TRBV29-1
CSVGVGSYSGELFF
>TRBJ2-7|TRBV11-2
CASSSGTGRQYEQYF
>TRBJ2-6|TRBV24-1
CATSDWRAGASGANVLTF
>TRBJ2-7|TRBV4-1
CASSQAGGTSYEQYF
>TRBJ2-5|TRBV10-2
CASRGGETQYF
>TRBJ2-1|TRBV7-2
CASSSQTPNEQFF